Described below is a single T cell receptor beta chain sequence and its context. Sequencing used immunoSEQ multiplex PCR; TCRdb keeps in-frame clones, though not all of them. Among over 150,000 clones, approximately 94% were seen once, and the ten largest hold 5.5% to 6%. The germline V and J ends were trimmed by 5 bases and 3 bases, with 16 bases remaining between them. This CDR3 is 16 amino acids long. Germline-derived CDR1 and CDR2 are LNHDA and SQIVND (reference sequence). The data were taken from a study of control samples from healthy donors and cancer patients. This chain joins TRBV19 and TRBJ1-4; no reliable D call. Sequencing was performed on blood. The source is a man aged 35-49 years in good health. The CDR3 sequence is CASSPRPVAANEKLFF. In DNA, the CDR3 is TGTGCCAGTAGTCCTAGACCGGTAGCAGCTAATGAAAAACTGTTTTTT.